Below are 31 T cell receptor beta chains sequenced from a single sample in a study of T cells in Graves' hyperthyroidism and ophthalmopathy. TCR beta CDR3 region amplification was performed from RNA transcripts. An initial round of RT-PCR targeting the TCR CDR3 relied on the HTBI primer set. Via MiXCR, TCRdb re-called the multiplex PCR reads, giving one row per CDR3 protein. In the table there are 600,000 to 800,000 distinct CDR3 sequences, approximately 36% of which are singletons. Sequenced sample: blood. The receptors were sampled from a woman aged 40 to 50 with Graves' hyperthyroidism.

This clonotype has a handful of counts. This rearrangement joins TRBV6-5 to TRBJ1-2; TRBD1 agrees at 9 bases. The J segment lost 4 bases and the V segment lost 4 bases, leaving 7 bases of the junction unmatched. CDR1 MNHEY and CDR2 SVGAGI come from the germline V gene. CDR3 size: 15 residues. The CDR3 protein is CASSSGQGGGYGYTF. The CDR3 DNA reads TGTGCCAGCAGTTCGGGACAGGGTGGAGGCTATGGCTACACCTTC.

This clonotype was counted between two and nine times. The J gene is TRBJ1-2, the V gene TRBV11-2; the D is unclear. Trimming shortened V by 6 bases and J by 8 bases, and 13 bases separated the two germline ends. CDR3 length: 12 amino acids. Per germline, CDR1 SGHAT and CDR2 FQNNGV. CDR3 sequence: CASSWAGGGYTF. The CDR3 DNA is TGTGCCAGCAGTTGGGCGGGAGGGGGCTACACCTTC.

Here the CDR3 DNA reads TGTGCCAGCAGCTTTGGTACCAGGGAGGGTCAGCCCCAGCATTTT. Protein sequence: CASSFGTREGQPQHF. The V and J genes are TRBV5-5 and TRBJ1-5, with a weak D call TRBD1 (5 bases). Germline V lookup: CDR1 SGHKS, CDR2 YYEKEE (reference sequence). The CDR3 spans 15 residues. Trimming shortened V by 2 bases and J by 6 bases, and 15 bases separated the two germline ends.

This clonotype was observed a handful of times. V and J are TRBV11-2 and TRBJ1-1; D gene uncertain. The CDR3 is 15 amino acids. CDR1 is SGHAT and CDR2 is FQNNGV in the germline V gene. Trimming cost V 4 bases and J 7 bases, with 19 bases left between them. The CDR3 bases are TGTGCCAGCAGCTCTCTTTTGGGCTTCGATTATGAAGCTTTCTTT. Translation gives CASSSLLGFDYEAFF.

This chain links TRBV5-1 with TRBJ2-2; D gene unclear. CDR1 is SGHRS, CDR2 YFSETQ, per germline. The V end lost 2 bases, the J end lost 1 base, and 6 bases lay between the germline ends. The CDR3 has 14 amino acids. The CDR3 sequence is CASSFSMNTGELFF. CDR3 coding DNA: TGCGCCAGCAGCTTCTCTATGAACACCGGGGAGCTGTTTTTT.

The chain combines TRBV4-1 with TRBJ1-3; D may be TRBD1 (6 bases). CDR1 and CDR2 from the germline V gene are MGHRA and YSYEKL. This CDR3 is built from 19 residues. Trimming pared 0 bases from V and 4 bases from J, leaving 22 bases between. The CDR3 DNA reads TGCGCCAGCAGCCAAGAACCCCACAGCGCTACAGGGTACGGAAACACCATATATTTT. Translation: CASSQEPHSATGYGNTIYF.

A few counts support this clonotype. This chain connects TRBV5-4 to TRBJ1-2; possibly TRBD1 for D (6 bases). Germline CDR1 is SGHNT and CDR2 is YYREEE (reference sequence). Between the trimmed V and J ends, which lost 2 bases and 3 bases, there was a span of 14 bases. This CDR3 is built from 15 residues. The CDR3 loop is CASSFGGRMDYGYTF. The CDR3 DNA follows: TGTGCCAGCAGCTTCGGGGGGCGAATGGACTATGGCTACACCTTC.

This clonotype has a count of ten or more. This chain links TRBV20-1 with TRBJ2-5; no definite D call. The CDR3 length is 13 residues. V shed 5 bases and J shed 1 base, with 11 bases lying between them. In germline, CDR1 is DFQATT, CDR2 SNEGSKA (reference sequence). The CDR3: CSAPAGFQETQYF. The DNA for the CDR3 is TGCAGTGCTCCGGCTGGGTTCCAAGAGACCCAGTACTTC.

The chain recombines TRBV7-2 with TRBJ1-3, with D maybe TRBD1 (6 bases). The germline CDR1 and CDR2 sequences are SGHTA and FQGNSA. The V and J ends lost 5 bases and 4 bases respectively, with 18 bases between them. The CDR3 is made up of 16 amino acids. The CDR3 sequence: CASSQRGGGIGNTIYF. The CDR3 bases are TGTGCCAGCAGCCAACGAGGGGGGGGGATAGGAAACACCATATATTTT.

V usage is TRBV2 and J usage is TRBJ2-7; 9 nucleotides line up with TRBD1. The CDR3 length is 16 residues. After removal of 6 bases from V and 0 bases from J, the junction contained 9 bases not matched to a gene. CDR1 and CDR2 (germline): SNHLY, FYNNEI. The CDR3 DNA sequence: TGTGCCAGCAGGGGATACAGGGGGCCGAGCTCCTACGAGCAGTACTTC. Translation gives CASRGYRGPSSYEQYF.

V and J are TRBV3-1 and TRBJ2-7, with a tentative D call TRBD2 (5 bases). V gave up 2 bases and J gave up 0 bases, with 14 bases separating them. The CDR3 sequence is 16 residues long. Germline V gives CDR1 LGHDT, CDR2 YNNKEL (reference sequence). CDR3 region: CASSQFRWENSYEQYF. The CDR3 nucleotides are TGTGCCAGCAGCCAATTCCGTTGGGAGAACTCCTACGAGCAGTACTTC.

The chain couples TRBV24-1 to TRBJ1-2; 7 nucleotides align to TRBD1. CDR3 length: 14 residues. Germline V CDR1 and CDR2: KGHDR, SFDVKD. With 4 bases clipped from V and 3 bases from J, the junction kept 4 bases outside the gene matches. Written as DNA, the CDR3 is TGTGCCACCAGTGACGCGGGACAGTACTATGGCTACACCTTC. As protein: CATSDAGQYYGYTF.

A remark on this clonotype: A junction boundary mismatches the germline segment, possibly from a read error. Here the CDR3 reads CASSSAGTSGHNEQFF. The CDR3 DNA reads TGTGCCAGCAGTTCAGCCGGGACTAGCGGACACAATGAGCAGTTCTTC. The genes are TRBV24-1 and TRBJ2-1; 11 bases align to TRBD2. Germline values: CDR1 KGHDR, CDR2 SFDVKD. The CDR3 runs to 16 residues.

This chain uses TRBV6-6 with TRBJ2-7; D is perhaps TRBD1 (5 bases). The CDR3 is 17 residues long. The germline V gene has CDR1 MNHNY and CDR2 SVGAGI (reference sequence). Trimming removed 6 bases at V and 5 bases at J, with 26 bases between. CDR3 in DNA: TGTGCCAGCAGAGACCGCCAAGGACAAGGGGCATTCCACGAGCAGTACTTC. Its protein product is CASRDRQGQGAFHEQYF.

About this clonotype itself: This clone may be a read error of a much larger clone one base away. The V gene is TRBV5-1, the J gene TRBJ1-1; weak D call: TRBD1 (5 bases). CDR1 SGHRS and CDR2 YFSETQ come from the germline V gene. CDR3 size: 17 residues. This chain's CDR3 is CASSLGLGTDTITGAFF. The CDR3 nucleotides read TGCGCCAGCAGCTTGGGCCTGGGCACGGACACGATCACTGGAGCTTTCTTT. Full variable domain (rest looked up from reference TRBV5-1 and TRBJ1-1): KAGVTQTPRYLIKTRGQQVTLSCSPISGHRSVSWYQQTPGQGLQFLFEYFSETQRNKGNFPGRFSGRQFSNSRSEMNVSTLELGDSALYLCASSLGLGTDTITGAFFGQGTRLTVV.

The rearrangement joins TRBV2 to TRBJ1-6; D is ambiguous. The CDR3 has 13 residues. V was shortened by 5 bases and J by 14 bases, with 16 bases between the two germline ends. Germline lookup yields CDR1 SNHLY and CDR2 FYNNEI. CDR3 DNA sequence: TGTGCCAGCAGTTTCCGGTTGGCCTTCACCCTCCACTTT. Its protein product is CASSFRLAFTLHF.

The rearrangement joins TRBV5-1 to TRBJ1-1, with D maybe TRBD1 (6 bases). Germline V gene sequence: CDR1 SGHRS, CDR2 YFSETQ. V lost 3 bases and J lost 5, with 17 bases in between. The CDR3 runs to 15 residues. CDR3 nucleotide sequence: TGCGCCAGCAGCTCCGCTTCGGCAGGGACAACTGAAGCTTTCTTT. Translated: CASSSASAGTTEAFF.

V is TRBV9 and J is TRBJ1-4; TRBD1 agrees at 7 bases. The CDR3 has 14 amino acids. With V trimmed by 4 bases and J by 5 bases, 5 bases remained unmatched. Germline V CDR1 and CDR2: SGDLS, YYNGEE. CDR3 residues: CASSSQGGNEKLFF. The CDR3 DNA is TGTGCCAGCAGCTCCCAGGGGGGAAATGAAAAACTGTTTTTT.

This chain links TRBV10-3 with TRBJ1-5; D gene uncertain. This CDR3 is 12 amino acids long. Germline CDR1 reads ENHRY; CDR2 reads SYGVKD. V lost 3 bases to trimming and J lost 13 bases, with 13 bases between them. The CDR3 DNA reads as TGTGCCATCAGTGACCGTGACTGGGGACAGCATTTT. This gives the protein CAISDRDWGQHF.

The CDR3 DNA reads as TGTGCCAGCAGGAAGGACAGTTCCTATGGCTACACCTTC. Translation gives CASRKDSSYGYTF. The gene calls are TRBV6-6 and TRBJ1-2, with a tentative D call TRBD1 (6 bases). V was clipped by 6 bases and J by 4 bases, with 12 bases between them. The CDR3 spans 13 residues. In germline, CDR1 is MNHNY, CDR2 SVGAGI (reference sequence).

This clonotype was observed many times. The chain combines TRBV5-5 with TRBJ1-5; TRBD1 aligns across 8 bases. Germline CDR1 SGHKS, CDR2 YYEKEE (reference sequence). V lost 1 base, J lost 3 bases, and 3 bases stayed unmatched. The CDR3 consists of 15 residues. The CDR3: CASSLWTGNNQPQHF. DNA of the CDR3: TGTGCCAGCAGCTTGTGGACAGGGAACAATCAGCCCCAGCATTTT.

The chain couples TRBV6-5 to TRBJ1-6; D is perhaps TRBD1 (5 bases). The length of the CDR3 is 13 residues. V lost 5 bases, J lost 7 bases, and 9 bases lay in between. Germline loops: CDR1 MNHEY, CDR2 SVGAGI. CDR3 nucleotide sequence: TGTGCCAGCAGTCGACAGCTAAATTCACCCCTCCACTTT. The encoded protein is CASSRQLNSPLHF.

About this clonotype itself: With a much larger clone just one base away, this may be a read error. The V gene is TRBV7-2, the J gene TRBJ1-5; 7 bases line up with TRBD1. V lost 4 bases and J lost 9; bases outside the gene matches: 6. Germline CDR1 SGHTA, CDR2 FQGNSA. This CDR3 is built from 13 residues. The DNA of the CDR3 is TGTGCCAGCAGCTGGCAGGGGGATCGGCCCCAGCATTTT. Translated, it gives CASSWQGDRPQHF.

The chain employs TRBV6-1 and TRBJ2-2; 8 nucleotides agree with TRBD2. This CDR3 region has 14 residues. Germline trimming cut 5 bases from V and 7 bases from J; bases unmatched to any gene: 6. In germline, CDR1 is MNHNS, CDR2 SASEGT. The CDR3 DNA reads TGTGCCAGCAGTCGAGCGGGAGAGGACGGGGAGCTGTTTTTT. Translation: CASSRAGEDGELFF.

This clonotype showed up many times. J is TRBJ2-7 and V is TRBV7-9; TRBD2 matches 11 bases. V shed 5 bases and J 4 bases; nucleotides not matched to a gene: 4. Germline V CDR1 and CDR2: SEHNR, FQNEAQ (reference sequence). CDR3 length: 14 residues. The CDR3 DNA follows: TGTGCCAGCAGCGTTAGCGGGGGGGAATACGAGCAGTACTTC. It yields the protein CASSVSGGEYEQYF.

This sequence joins TRBV6-5 and TRBJ1-6, with TRBD1 identical over 9 bases. Per the germline V gene, CDR1 is MNHEY and CDR2 is SVGAGI. This CDR3 is 16 amino acids long. Trimming removed 5 bases from V and 10 bases from J; junction bases left unmatched: 12. CDR3 in DNA: TGTGCCAGCAGTCCAGGGACAGGGAAAGGTAGCTCACCCCTCCACTTT. It codes for CASSPGTGKGSSPLHF.

A note on this clonotype: One junction end does not reproduce the germline sequence, and a read error may be involved. The chain carries TRBV7-9 and TRBJ2-5; possibly TRBD2 for D (5 bases). CDR3 length: 13 residues. Germline V gene data show CDR1 as SEHNR and CDR2 as FQNEAQ (reference sequence). CDR3 coding DNA: TGTGCCAGCGGCTTAGCAAGGGAGGAGACCCAGTACTTC. Translation: CASGLAREETQYF.

The genes are TRBV19 and TRBJ1-5, with D possibly being TRBD1 (5 bases). Germline values: CDR1 LNHDA, CDR2 SQIVND (reference sequence). CDR3 length: 17 residues. V was trimmed by 0 bases and J by 6 bases, leaving 18 bases between them. The CDR3 spells CASSIDNAGREGQPQHF. CDR3 in DNA: TGTGCCAGTAGTATAGATAACGCGGGCAGGGAGGGTCAGCCCCAGCATTTT.

This clonotype came up a few times. J is TRBJ1-2 and V is TRBV6-5; no clear D. Germline V gives CDR1 MNHEY, CDR2 SVGAGI. The ends were cut back, 2 bases at V and 3 bases at J, with 13 bases in the middle. This CDR3 has 15 amino acids. CDR3: CASSYLRGKDYGYTF. For the CDR3, the DNA is TGTGCCAGCAGTTACCTCCGAGGGAAGGACTATGGCTACACCTTC.

This clonotype appeared many times. V is TRBV10-3 and J is TRBJ2-7, with 8 bases identical to TRBD1. CDR3 size: 13 residues. Germline trimming cut 3 bases from V and 5 bases from J; bases unmatched to any gene: 3. The germline gives CDR1 ENHRY, CDR2 SYGVKD. In nucleotides, the CDR3 is TGTGCCATCAGTGACCAGGGGGCCGACGAGCAGTACTTC. Translated: CAISDQGADEQYF.

The chain recombines TRBV7-2 with TRBJ1-1, with a weak D call TRBD1 (6 bases). Trimming pared 5 bases from V and 10 bases from J, leaving 17 bases between. Germline V lookup: CDR1 SGHTA, CDR2 FQGNSA. The CDR3 is 13 residues long. The CDR3 loop is CASSGAGGLGAFF. The CDR3 coding sequence is TGTGCCAGCAGCGGAGCGGGGGGGCTTGGAGCTTTCTTT.